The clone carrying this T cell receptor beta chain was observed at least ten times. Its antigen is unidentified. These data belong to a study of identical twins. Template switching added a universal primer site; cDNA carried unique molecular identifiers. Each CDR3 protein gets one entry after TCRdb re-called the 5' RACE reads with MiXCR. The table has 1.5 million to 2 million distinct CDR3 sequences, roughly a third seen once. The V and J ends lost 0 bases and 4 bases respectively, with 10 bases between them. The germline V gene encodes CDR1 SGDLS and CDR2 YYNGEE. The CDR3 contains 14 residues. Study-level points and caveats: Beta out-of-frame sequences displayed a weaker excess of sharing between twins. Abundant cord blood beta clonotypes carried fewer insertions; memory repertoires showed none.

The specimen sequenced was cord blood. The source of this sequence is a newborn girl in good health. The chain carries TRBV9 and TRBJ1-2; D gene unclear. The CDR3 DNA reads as TGTGCCAGCAGCGTAGAGGTGGTCAGCTATGGCTACACCTTC. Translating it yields CASSVEVVSYGYTF. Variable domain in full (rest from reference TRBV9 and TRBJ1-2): DSGVTQTPKHLITATGQRVTLRCSPRSGDLSVYWYQQSLDQGLQFLIQYYNGEERAKGNILERFSAQQFPDLHSELNLSSLELGDSALYFCASSVEVVSYGYTFGSGTRLTVV.